This record covers a single TCR beta chain. Its antigen remains unidentified. This sample was taken from a study of Ad26.COV2.S vaccination and SARS-CoV-2 variants. Study in general: The study gave Ad26.COV2.S intramuscularly, once or twice 56 days apart. Study outcomes and limitations: Non-spike TCR breadth was similar in vaccine and placebo recipients. The placebo group had lower spike-specific TCR breadth than the vaccine recipients did.

The CDR3 sequence is 14 residues long. The junction had 6 bases not matched to a gene; V was cut back by 10 bases and J by 1 base. Germline CDR1 MDHEN, CDR2 SYDVKM. Treatment reported: 15 to 20 received Ad26.COV2.S at low or high dose, single or two shots; about 5 received placebo; per-sample allocation not given. The samples were gathered on day 63 after the first injection of vaccine or placebo. Clones were read by immunoSEQ multiplex PCR, and TCRdb kept only the in-frame ones, dropping some. The table records roughly 700,000 clones, around 92% of them present only once. The TCR originated in a person between 18 and 65 years old who received the Ad26.COV2.S COVID-19 vaccine or a placebo. The sample was peripheral blood, taken in a trial of Ad26.COV2.S vaccine versus placebo. The chain links TRBV28 to TRBJ2-1, with 8 bases fitting TRBD1. The CDR3 spells CATKTGVSYNEQFF. In nucleotides, the CDR3 is TGTGCCACCAAGACAGGGGTATCCTACAATGAGCAGTTCTTC.